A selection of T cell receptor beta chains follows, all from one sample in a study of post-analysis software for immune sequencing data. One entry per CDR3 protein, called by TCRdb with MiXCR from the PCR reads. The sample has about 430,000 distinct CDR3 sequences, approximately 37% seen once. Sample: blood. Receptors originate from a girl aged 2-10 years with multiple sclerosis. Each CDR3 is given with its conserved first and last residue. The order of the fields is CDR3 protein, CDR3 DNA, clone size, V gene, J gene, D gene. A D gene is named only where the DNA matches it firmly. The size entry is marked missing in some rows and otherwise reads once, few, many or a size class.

CDR3aa: CASSIQGRNQPQHF
CDR3nt: TGTGCCAGTAGTATCCAAGGGCGCAATCAGCCCCAGCATTTT
abundance: NA
v_gene: TRBV19
j_gene: TRBJ1-5
d_gene: NA

CDR3aa: CASSLLQGTSTDTQYF
CDR3nt: TGCGCCAGCAGCTTGCTCCAGGGGACCAGCACAGATACGCAGTATTTT
abundance: NA
v_gene: TRBV5-1
j_gene: TRBJ2-3
d_gene: NA

CDR3aa: CSARGGLDRNYGYTF
CDR3nt: TGCAGTGCTAGAGGAGGGCTGGACAGAAACTATGGCTACACCTTC
abundance: NA
v_gene: TRBV20-1
j_gene: TRBJ1-2
d_gene: NA

CDR3aa: CASNKGWGSGPDGYTF
CDR3nt: TGTGCCAGCAATAAAGGCTGGGGTTCGGGGCCGGATGGCTACACCTTC
abundance: few
v_gene: TRBV25-1
j_gene: TRBJ1-2
d_gene: NA

CDR3aa: CASSRTGPYEQYF
CDR3nt: TGTGCCAGCAGCCGGACAGGGCCCTACGAGCAGTACTTC
abundance: NA
v_gene: TRBV2
j_gene: TRBJ2-7
d_gene: TRBD1

CDR3aa: CSAPLGLAGYNEQFF
CDR3nt: TGCAGTGCCCCCCTGGGCCTAGCGGGGTACAATGAGCAGTTCTTC
abundance: few
v_gene: TRBV20-1
j_gene: TRBJ2-1
d_gene: TRBD2

CDR3aa: CAISAGTSPYPSTDTQYF
CDR3nt: TGTGCCATCAGTGCAGGGACTTCTCCCTATCCTAGCACAGATACGCAGTATTTT
abundance: NA
v_gene: TRBV10-3
j_gene: TRBJ2-3
d_gene: NA

CDR3aa: CASSLQASPCEQYF
CDR3nt: TGCGCCAGCAGCTTGCAGGCGAGTCCCTGCGAGCAGTACTTC
abundance: NA
v_gene: TRBV5-1
j_gene: TRBJ2-7
d_gene: NA

CDR3aa: CASRDSSQPQHF
CDR3nt: TGTGCCAGCAGGGACAGCTCTCAGCCCCAGCATTTT
abundance: NA
v_gene: TRBV2
j_gene: TRBJ1-5
d_gene: NA

CDR3aa: CAGSNRLAGVEQFF
CDR3nt: TGTGCCGGCAGCAACCGACTAGCGGGAGTTGAGCAGTTCTTC
abundance: NA
v_gene: TRBV12-3/TRBV12-4
j_gene: TRBJ2-1
d_gene: TRBD2

CDR3aa: CASSHRTGTGALNQPQHF
CDR3nt: TGTGCCAGCAGCCATCGAACCGGGACAGGGGCCCTCAATCAGCCCCAGCATTTT
abundance: NA
v_gene: TRBV4-2
j_gene: TRBJ1-5
d_gene: TRBD1

CDR3aa: CASSLTPGLVYEQYF
CDR3nt: TGTGCCAGCAGCCTCACGCCGGGACTAGTCTACGAGCAGTACTTC
abundance: few
v_gene: TRBV4-2
j_gene: TRBJ2-7
d_gene: TRBD2

CDR3aa: CSARNPERYEQYF
CDR3nt: TGCAGTGCTAGAAATCCCGAAAGGTACGAGCAGTACTTC
abundance: once
v_gene: TRBV20-1
j_gene: TRBJ2-7
d_gene: NA

CDR3aa: CASRGGTPATNEKLFF
CDR3nt: TGTGCCAGCAGGGGAGGGACCCCCGCAACTAATGAAAAACTGTTTTTT
abundance: NA
v_gene: TRBV6-6
j_gene: TRBJ1-4
d_gene: NA

CDR3aa: CASSDLAADNEQFF
CDR3nt: TGCGCCAGCAGCGACCTAGCGGCGGACAATGAGCAGTTCTTC
abundance: NA
v_gene: TRBV5-1
j_gene: TRBJ2-1
d_gene: TRBD2

CDR3aa: CASSLGGGPWNEQFF
CDR3nt: TGCGCCAGCAGCTTAGGGGGGGGGCCGTGGAATGAGCAGTTCTTC
abundance: NA
v_gene: TRBV5-1
j_gene: TRBJ2-1
d_gene: NA

CDR3aa: CASSLRQGYSPLHF
CDR3nt: TGCGCCAGCAGCTTGCGACAGGGGTATTCACCCCTCCACTTT
abundance: once
v_gene: TRBV5-1
j_gene: TRBJ1-6
d_gene: TRBD1

CDR3aa: CASSWSDRGYEQYF
CDR3nt: TGTGCCAGCAGCTGGTCCGACAGGGGGTACGAGCAGTACTTC
abundance: NA
v_gene: TRBV7-8
j_gene: TRBJ2-7
d_gene: TRBD1

CDR3aa: CSTILAGVFSSYNEQFF
CDR3nt: TGCAGCACCATCCTAGCGGGAGTTTTCAGCTCCTACAATGAGCAGTTCTTC
abundance: NA
v_gene: TRBV29-1
j_gene: TRBJ2-1
d_gene: TRBD2

CDR3aa: CASSGGQHGGSPLHF
CDR3nt: TGTGCCAGCAGTGGCGGACAGCACGGAGGTTCACCCCTCCACTTT
abundance: NA
v_gene: TRBV6-5
j_gene: TRBJ1-6
d_gene: NA

CDR3aa: CASSTHSSKNIQYF
CDR3nt: TGTGCCAGCAGCACCCACAGTTCCAAAAACATTCAGTACTTC
abundance: NA
v_gene: TRBV7-2
j_gene: TRBJ2-4
d_gene: NA

CDR3aa: CASSLDPRETQYF
CDR3nt: TGTGCCAGCAGCCTCGACCCGAGGGAGACCCAGTACTTC
abundance: NA
v_gene: TRBV7-2
j_gene: TRBJ2-5
d_gene: NA

CDR3aa: CASSQDLGRSSDEQYF
CDR3nt: TGCGCCAGCAGCCAAGATTTGGGGCGGTCCTCCGACGAGCAGTACTTC
abundance: few
v_gene: TRBV4-3
j_gene: TRBJ2-7
d_gene: NA

CDR3aa: CASSFRGYGVGTSYGYTF
CDR3nt: TGTGCCAGCAGCTTTAGGGGGTACGGAGTTGGGACATCCTATGGCTACACCTTC
abundance: once
v_gene: TRBV13
j_gene: TRBJ1-2
d_gene: NA

CDR3aa: CASSSGEQYF
CDR3nt: TGTGCCAGCAGTTCAGGGGAGCAGTACTTC
abundance: NA
v_gene: TRBV6-2/TRBV6-3
j_gene: TRBJ2-5
d_gene: NA

CDR3aa: CASSLGSFPTYEQYF
CDR3nt: TGTGCCAGCAGTTTAGGAAGTTTCCCTACCTACGAGCAGTACTTC
abundance: many
v_gene: TRBV28
j_gene: TRBJ2-7
d_gene: NA

CDR3aa: CASNPGFSNQPQHF
CDR3nt: TGTGCCAGCAACCCAGGGTTTAGCAATCAGCCCCAGCATTTT
abundance: few
v_gene: TRBV6-5
j_gene: TRBJ1-5
d_gene: NA

CDR3aa: CASRRGASYNEQFF
CDR3nt: TGTGCCAGCAGGCGGGGGGCCTCCTACAATGAGCAGTTCTTC
abundance: few
v_gene: TRBV27
j_gene: TRBJ2-1
d_gene: TRBD2

CDR3aa: CSAPGVAKNIQYF
CDR3nt: TGCAGTGCCCCGGGGGTAGCCAAAAACATTCAGTACTTC
abundance: few
v_gene: TRBV20-1
j_gene: TRBJ2-4
d_gene: NA

CDR3aa: CASSKLGGTDTQYF
CDR3nt: TGTGCCAGCTCAAAACTGGGGGGCACAGATACGCAGTATTTT
abundance: NA
v_gene: TRBV18
j_gene: TRBJ2-3
d_gene: NA

CDR3aa: CSARDRVFGNEQFF
CDR3nt: TGCAGTGCTCGGGACAGGGTATTTGGGAATGAGCAGTTCTTC
abundance: NA
v_gene: TRBV20-1
j_gene: TRBJ2-1
d_gene: TRBD1

CDR3aa: CASSYLWGASTEAFF
CDR3nt: TGTGCCAGCAGTTACTTGTGGGGGGCCAGCACTGAAGCTTTCTTT
abundance: few
v_gene: TRBV6-5
j_gene: TRBJ1-1
d_gene: NA

CDR3aa: CRADPPGTDTQYF
CDR3nt: TGCAGGGCTGATCCCCCAGGCACAGATACGCAGTATTTT
abundance: NA
v_gene: TRBV20-1
j_gene: TRBJ2-3
d_gene: NA